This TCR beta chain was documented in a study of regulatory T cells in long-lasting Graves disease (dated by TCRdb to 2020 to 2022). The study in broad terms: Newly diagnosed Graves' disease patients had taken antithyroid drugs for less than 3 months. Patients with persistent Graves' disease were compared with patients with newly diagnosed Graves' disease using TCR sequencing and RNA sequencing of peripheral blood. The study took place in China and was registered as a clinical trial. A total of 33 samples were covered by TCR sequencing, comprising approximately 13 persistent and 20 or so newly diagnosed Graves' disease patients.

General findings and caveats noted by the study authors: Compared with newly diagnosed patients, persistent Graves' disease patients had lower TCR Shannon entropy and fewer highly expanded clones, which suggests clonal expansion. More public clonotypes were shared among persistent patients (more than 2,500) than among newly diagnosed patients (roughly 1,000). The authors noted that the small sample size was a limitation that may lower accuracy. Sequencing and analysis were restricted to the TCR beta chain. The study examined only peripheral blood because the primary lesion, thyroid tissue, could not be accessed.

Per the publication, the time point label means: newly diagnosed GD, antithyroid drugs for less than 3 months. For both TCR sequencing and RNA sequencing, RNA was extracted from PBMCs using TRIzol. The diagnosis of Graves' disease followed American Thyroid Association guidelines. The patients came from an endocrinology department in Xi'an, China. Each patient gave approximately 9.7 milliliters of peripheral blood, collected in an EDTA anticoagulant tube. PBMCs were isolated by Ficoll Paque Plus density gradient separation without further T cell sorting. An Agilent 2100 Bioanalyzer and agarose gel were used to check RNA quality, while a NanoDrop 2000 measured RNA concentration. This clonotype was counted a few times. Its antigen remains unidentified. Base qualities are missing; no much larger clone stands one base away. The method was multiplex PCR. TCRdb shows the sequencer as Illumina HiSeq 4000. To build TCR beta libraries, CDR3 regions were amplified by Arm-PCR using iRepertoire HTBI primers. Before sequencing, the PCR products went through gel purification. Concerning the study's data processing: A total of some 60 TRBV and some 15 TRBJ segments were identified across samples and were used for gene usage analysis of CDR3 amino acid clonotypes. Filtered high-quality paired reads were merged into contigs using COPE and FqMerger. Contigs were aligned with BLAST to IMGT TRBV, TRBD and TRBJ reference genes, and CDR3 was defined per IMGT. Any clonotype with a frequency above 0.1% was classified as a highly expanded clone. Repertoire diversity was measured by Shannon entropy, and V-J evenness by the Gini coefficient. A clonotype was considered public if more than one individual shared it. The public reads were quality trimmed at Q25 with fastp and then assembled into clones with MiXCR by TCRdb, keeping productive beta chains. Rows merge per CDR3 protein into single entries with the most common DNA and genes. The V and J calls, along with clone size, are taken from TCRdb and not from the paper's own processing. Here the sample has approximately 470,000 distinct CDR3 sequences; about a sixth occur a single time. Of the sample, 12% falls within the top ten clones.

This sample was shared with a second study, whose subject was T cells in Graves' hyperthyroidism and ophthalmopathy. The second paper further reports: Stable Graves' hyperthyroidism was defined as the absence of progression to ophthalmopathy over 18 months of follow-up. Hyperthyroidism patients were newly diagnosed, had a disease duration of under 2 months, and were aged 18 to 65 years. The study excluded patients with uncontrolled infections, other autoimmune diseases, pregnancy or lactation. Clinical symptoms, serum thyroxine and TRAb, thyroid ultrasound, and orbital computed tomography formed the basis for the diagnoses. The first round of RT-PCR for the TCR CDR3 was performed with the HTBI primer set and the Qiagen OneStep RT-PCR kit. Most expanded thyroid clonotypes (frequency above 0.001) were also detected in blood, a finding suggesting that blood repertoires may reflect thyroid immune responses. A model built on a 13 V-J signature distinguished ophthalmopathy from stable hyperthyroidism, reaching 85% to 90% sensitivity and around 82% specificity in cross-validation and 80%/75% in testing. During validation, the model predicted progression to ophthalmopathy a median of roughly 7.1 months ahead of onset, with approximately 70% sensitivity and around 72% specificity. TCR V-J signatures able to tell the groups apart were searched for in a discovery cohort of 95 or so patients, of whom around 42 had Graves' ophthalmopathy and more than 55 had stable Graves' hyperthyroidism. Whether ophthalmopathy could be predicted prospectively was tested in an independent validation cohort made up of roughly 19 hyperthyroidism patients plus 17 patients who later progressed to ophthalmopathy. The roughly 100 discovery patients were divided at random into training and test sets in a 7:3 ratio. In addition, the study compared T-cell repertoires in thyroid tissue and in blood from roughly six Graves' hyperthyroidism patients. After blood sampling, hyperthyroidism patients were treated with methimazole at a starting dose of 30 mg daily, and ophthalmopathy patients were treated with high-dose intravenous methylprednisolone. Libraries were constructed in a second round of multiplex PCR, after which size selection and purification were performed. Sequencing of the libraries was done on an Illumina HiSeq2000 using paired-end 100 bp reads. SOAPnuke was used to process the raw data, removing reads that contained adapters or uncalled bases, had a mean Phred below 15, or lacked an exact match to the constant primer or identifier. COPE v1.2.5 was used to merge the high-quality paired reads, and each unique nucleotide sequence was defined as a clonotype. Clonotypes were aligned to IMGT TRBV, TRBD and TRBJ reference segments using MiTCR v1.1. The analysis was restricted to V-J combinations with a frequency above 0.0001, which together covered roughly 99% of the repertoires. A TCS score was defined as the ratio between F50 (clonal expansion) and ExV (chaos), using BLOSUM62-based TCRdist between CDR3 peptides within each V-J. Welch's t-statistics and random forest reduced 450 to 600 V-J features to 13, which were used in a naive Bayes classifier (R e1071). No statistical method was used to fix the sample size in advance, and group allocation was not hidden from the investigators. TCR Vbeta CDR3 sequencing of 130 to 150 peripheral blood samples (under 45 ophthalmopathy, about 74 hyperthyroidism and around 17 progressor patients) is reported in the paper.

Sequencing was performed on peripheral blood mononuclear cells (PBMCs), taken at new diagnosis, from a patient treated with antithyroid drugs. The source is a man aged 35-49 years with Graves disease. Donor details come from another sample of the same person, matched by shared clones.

For the CDR3, the sequence is CASSLGDRGDYGYTF. The DNA reads as follows: TGTGCCAGCAGTTTGGGAGACAGGGGAGACTATGGCTACACCTTC. This sequence uses TRBV27 and TRBJ1-2, with 8 bases matching TRBD1. The germline V gene (reference sequence) provides CDR1 MNHEY and CDR2 SMNVEV. The CDR3 has 15 amino acids, counting the end cysteine and phenylalanine. Just the 45-base CDR3 DNA is kept, in frame starting at base 1. V lost 3 bases and J lost 3 bases, and the count of bases not matched to a germline gene is 6.